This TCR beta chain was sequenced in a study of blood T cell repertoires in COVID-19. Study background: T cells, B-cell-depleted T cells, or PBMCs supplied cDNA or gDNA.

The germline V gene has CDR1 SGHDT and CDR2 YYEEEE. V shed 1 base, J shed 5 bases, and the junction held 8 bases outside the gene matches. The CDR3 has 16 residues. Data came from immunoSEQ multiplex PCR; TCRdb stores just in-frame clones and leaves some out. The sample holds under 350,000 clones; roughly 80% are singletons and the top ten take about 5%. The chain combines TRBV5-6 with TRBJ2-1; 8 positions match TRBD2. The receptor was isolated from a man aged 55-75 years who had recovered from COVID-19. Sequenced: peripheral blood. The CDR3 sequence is CASSLRGTSINNEQFF. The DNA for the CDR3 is TGTGCCAGCAGCTTGAGGGGGACTAGTATTAACAATGAGCAGTTCTTC.